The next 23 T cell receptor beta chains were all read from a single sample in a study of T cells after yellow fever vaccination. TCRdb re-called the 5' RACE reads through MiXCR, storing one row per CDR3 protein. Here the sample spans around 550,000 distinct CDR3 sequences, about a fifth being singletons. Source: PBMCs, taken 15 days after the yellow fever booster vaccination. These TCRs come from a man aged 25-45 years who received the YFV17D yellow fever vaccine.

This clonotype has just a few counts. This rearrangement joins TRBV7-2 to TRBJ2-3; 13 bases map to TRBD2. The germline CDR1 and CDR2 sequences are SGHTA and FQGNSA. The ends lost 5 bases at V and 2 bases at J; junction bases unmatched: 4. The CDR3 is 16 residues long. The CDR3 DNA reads TGTGCCAGCAGCCTGACTAGCGGGAGGAACACAGATACGCAGTATTTT. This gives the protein CASSLTSGRNTDTQYF.

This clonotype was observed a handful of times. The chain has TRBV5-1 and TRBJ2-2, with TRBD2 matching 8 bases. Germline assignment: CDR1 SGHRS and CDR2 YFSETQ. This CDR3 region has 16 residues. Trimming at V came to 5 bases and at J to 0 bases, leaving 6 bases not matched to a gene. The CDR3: CASRLAGRANTGELFF. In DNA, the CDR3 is TGCGCCAGCAGGCTAGCGGGCCGCGCGAACACCGGGGAGCTGTTTTTT.

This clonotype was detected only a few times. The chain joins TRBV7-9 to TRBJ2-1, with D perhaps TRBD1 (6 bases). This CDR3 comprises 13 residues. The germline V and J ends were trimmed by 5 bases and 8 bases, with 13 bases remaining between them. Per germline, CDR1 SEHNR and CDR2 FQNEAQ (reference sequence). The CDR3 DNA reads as TGTGCCAGCAGCGACAGGACTTATTATGAGCAGTTCTTC. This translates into CASSDRTYYEQFF.

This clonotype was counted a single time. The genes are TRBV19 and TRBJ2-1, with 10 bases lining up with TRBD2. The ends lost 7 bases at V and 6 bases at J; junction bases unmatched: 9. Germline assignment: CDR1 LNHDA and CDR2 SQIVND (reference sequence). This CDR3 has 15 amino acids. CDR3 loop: CASKRLAGAGNEQFF. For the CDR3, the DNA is TGTGCCAGTAAGAGGCTAGCGGGAGCAGGCAATGAGCAGTTCTTC.

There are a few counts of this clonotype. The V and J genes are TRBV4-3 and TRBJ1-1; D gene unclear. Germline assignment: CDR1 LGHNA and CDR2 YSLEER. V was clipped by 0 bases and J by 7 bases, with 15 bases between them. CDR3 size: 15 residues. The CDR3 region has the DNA TGCGCCAGCAGCCAAGATCCCGTCCCCGGCGGTGAAGCTTTCTTT. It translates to CASSQDPVPGGEAFF.

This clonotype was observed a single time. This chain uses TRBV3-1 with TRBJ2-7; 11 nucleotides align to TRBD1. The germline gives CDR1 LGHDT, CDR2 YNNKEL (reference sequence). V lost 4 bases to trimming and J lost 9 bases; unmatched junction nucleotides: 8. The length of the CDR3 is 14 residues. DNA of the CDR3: TGTGCCAGCAGCCGCGGACAGGGGGCTCAAGGGCAGTACTTC. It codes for CASSRGQGAQGQYF.

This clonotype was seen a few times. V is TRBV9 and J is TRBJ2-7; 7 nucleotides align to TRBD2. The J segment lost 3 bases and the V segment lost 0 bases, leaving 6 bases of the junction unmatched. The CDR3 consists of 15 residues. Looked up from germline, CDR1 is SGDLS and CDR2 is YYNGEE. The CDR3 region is CASSVGWTSGYEQYF. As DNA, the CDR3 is TGTGCCAGCAGCGTAGGGTGGACTAGTGGCTACGAGCAGTACTTC.

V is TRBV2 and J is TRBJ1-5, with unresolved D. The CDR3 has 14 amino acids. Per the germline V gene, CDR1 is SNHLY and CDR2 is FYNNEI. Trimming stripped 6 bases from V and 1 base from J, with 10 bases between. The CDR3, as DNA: TGTGCCAGCAGAGACGACACAAGCAATCAGCCCCAGCATTTT. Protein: CASRDDTSNQPQHF.

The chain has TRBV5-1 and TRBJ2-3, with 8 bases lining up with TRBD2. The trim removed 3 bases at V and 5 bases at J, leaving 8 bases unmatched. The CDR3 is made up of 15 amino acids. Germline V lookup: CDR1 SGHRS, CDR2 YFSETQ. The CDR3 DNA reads TGCGCCAGCAGCTCGGGGGGGGCTCTTGGAGATACGCAGTATTTT. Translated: CASSSGGALGDTQYF. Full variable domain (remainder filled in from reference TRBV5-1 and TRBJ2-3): KAGVTQTPRYLIKTRGQQVTLSCSPISGHRSVSWYQQTPGQGLQFLFEYFSETQRNKGNFPGRFSGRQFSNSRSEMNVSTLELGDSALYLCASSSGGALGDTQYFGPGTRLTVL.

CDR3 nucleotide sequence: TGCAGTGCGCTAGCGGGAGTGACAAATGAGCAGTTCTTC. Translating gives CSALAGVTNEQFF. The chain links TRBV29-1 to TRBJ2-1; 10 positions agree with TRBD2. Germline loops: CDR1 SQVTM, CDR2 ANQGSEA. The CDR3 length is 13 residues.

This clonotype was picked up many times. The chain's CDR3 is CAWSGSQVSDTGELFF. Written as DNA, the CDR3 is TGTGCCTGGAGTGGTTCCCAGGTGTCGGACACCGGGGAGCTGTTTTTT. J is TRBJ2-2 and V is TRBV30; D remains unclear. This CDR3 comprises 16 residues. The germline V gene has CDR1 GTSNPN and CDR2 SVGIG (reference sequence). V was clipped by 1 base and J by 3 bases, with 15 bases between them.

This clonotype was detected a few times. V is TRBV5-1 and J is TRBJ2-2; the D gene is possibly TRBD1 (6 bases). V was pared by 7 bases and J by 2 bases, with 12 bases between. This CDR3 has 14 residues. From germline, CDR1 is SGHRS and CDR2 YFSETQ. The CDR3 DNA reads TGCGCCAGCGAATGGGGACACAACACCGGGGAGCTGTTTTTT. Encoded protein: CASEWGHNTGELFF. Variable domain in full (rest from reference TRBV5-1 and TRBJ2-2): KAGVTQTPRYLIKTRGQQVTLSCSPISGHRSVSWYQQTPGQGLQFLFEYFSETQRNKGNFPGRFSGRQFSNSRSEMNVSTLELGDSALYLCASEWGHNTGELFFGEGSRLTVL.

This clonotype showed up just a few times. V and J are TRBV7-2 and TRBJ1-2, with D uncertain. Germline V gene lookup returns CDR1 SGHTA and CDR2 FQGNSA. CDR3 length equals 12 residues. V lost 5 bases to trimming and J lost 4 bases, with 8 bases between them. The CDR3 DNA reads TGTGCCAGCAGCCCAGATCGCTATGGCTACACCTTC. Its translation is CASSPDRYGYTF.

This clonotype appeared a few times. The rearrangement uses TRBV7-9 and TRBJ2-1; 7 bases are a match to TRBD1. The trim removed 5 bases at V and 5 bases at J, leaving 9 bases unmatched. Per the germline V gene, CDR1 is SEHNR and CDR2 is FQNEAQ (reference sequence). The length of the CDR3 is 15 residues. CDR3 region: CASSPPGQWNNEQFF. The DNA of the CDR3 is TGTGCCAGCAGCCCCCCGGGACAGTGGAACAATGAGCAGTTCTTC.

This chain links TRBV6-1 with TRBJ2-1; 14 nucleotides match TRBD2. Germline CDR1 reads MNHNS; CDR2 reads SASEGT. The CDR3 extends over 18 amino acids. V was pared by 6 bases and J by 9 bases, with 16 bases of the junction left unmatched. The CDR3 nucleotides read TGTGCCAGCAGCGGTGGGCCTGGACTAGCGGGAGGCCCGGGTGAGCAGTTCTTC. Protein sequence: CASSGGPGLAGGPGEQFF.

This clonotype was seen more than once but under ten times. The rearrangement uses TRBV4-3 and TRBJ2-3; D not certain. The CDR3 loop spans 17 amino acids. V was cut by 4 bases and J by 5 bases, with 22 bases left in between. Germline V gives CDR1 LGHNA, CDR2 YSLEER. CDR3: CASSPLGSNNERDTQYF. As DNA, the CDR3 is TGCGCCAGCAGCCCTCTCGGGTCAAACAATGAACGAGATACGCAGTATTTT.

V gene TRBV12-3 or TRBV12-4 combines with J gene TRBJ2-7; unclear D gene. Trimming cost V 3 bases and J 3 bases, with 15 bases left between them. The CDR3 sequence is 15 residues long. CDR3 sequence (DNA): TGTGCCAGCAGTTTTGGGCCAGAACGGTACTACGAGCAGTACTTC. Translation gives CASSFGPERYYEQYF.

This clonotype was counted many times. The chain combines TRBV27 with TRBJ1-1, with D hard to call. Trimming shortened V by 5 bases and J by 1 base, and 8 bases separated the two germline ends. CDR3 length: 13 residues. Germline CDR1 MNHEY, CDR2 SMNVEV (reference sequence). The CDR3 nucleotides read TGTGCCAGCAGTGTGCTTCGGAACACTGAAGCTTTCTTT. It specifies CASSVLRNTEAFF.

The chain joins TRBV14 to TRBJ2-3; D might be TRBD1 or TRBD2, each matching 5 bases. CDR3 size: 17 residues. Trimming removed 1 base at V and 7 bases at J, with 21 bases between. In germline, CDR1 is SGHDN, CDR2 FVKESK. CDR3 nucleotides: TGTGCCAGCAGCCAAGTCCGCAATCGACAGAGGGATAATACGCAGTATTTT. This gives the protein CASSQVRNRQRDNTQYF. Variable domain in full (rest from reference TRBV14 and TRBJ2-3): EAGVTQFPSHSVIEKGQTVTLRCDPISGHDNLYWYRRVMGKEIKFLLHFVKESKQDESGMPNNRFLAERTGGTYSTLKVQPAELEDSGVYFCASSQVRNRQRDNTQYFGPGTRLTVL.

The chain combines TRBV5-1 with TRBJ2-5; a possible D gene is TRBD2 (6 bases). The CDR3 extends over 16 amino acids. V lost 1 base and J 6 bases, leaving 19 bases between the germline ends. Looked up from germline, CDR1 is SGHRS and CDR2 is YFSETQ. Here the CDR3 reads CASSLSGVAGPKTQYF. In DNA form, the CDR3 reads TGCGCCAGCAGCTTGTCGGGGGTTGCAGGGCCTAAGACCCAGTACTTC.

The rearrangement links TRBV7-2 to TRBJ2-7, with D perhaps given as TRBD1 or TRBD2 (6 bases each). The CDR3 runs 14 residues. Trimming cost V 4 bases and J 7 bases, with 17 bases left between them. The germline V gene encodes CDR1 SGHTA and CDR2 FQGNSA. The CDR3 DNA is TGTGCCAGCAGCTGGATTGGAGGGGGACGGGAGCAGTACTTC. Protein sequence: CASSWIGGGREQYF. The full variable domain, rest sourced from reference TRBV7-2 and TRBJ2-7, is GAGVSQSPSNKVTEKGKDVELRCDPISGHTALYWYRQSLGQGLEFLIYFQGNSAPDKSGLPSDRFSAERTGGSVSTLTIQRTQQEDSAVYLCASSWIGGGREQYFGPGTRLTVT.

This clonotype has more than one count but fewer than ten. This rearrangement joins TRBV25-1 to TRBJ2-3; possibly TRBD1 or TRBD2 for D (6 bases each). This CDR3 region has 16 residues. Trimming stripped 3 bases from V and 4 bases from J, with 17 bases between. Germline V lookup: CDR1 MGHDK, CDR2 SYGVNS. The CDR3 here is CASSEVEGEFADTQYF. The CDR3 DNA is TGTGCCAGCAGTGAGGTGGAGGGGGAATTCGCAGATACGCAGTATTTT.

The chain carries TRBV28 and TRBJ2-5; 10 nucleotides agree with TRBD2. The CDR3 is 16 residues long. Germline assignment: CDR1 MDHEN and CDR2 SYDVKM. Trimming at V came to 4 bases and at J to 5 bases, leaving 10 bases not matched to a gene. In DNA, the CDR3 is TGTGCCAGCAGTTCCACTAGCGGGAAGGAAAGTGAGACCCAGTACTTC. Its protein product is CASSSTSGKESETQYF.